These 19 T cell receptor beta chains share one sample of origin, sequenced in a study of T cell repertoires in cytomegalovirus infection. TCRdb redid the calling of the reads with MiXCR, one entry per CDR3 protein. The data contain about 310,000 distinct CDR3 sequences, roughly a sixth of them singletons. Source material: PBMCs. The source of these receptors is a human donor in good health (CMV status not recorded). Some clones in this sample may be carry-over from other donors' samples.

There are many counts of this clonotype. The chain links TRBV6-5 to TRBJ2-3; 7 bases match TRBD1. Germline-derived CDR1 and CDR2 are MNHEY and SVGAGI. With V trimmed by 0 bases and J by 1 base, 7 bases remained unmatched. The CDR3 consists of 17 residues. CDR3 sequence reads: CASSYSYRDRGTDTQYF. CDR3 sequence (DNA): TGTGCCAGCAGTTACTCTTACCGGGACAGAGGCACAGATACGCAGTATTTT.

This clonotype has more than one count but fewer than ten. V is TRBV25-1 and J is TRBJ1-3, with D tentatively TRBD1 (5 bases). This CDR3 contains 14 residues. Germline V gene lookup returns CDR1 MGHDK and CDR2 SYGVNS. V was shortened by 5 bases and J by 4 bases, with 12 bases between the two germline ends. As DNA, the CDR3 is TGTGCCAGCAGTCTCCTTCAGGGCGGAAACACCATATATTTT. Its protein is CASSLLQGGNTIYF.

The rearrangement joins TRBV28 to TRBJ2-7; 8 nucleotides line up with TRBD2. V shed 1 base, J shed 3 bases, and the junction held 8 bases outside the gene matches. Germline CDR1 MDHEN, CDR2 SYDVKM. The CDR3 has 16 residues. The CDR3 DNA reads TGTGCCAGCAGTTTATCCGGACGCGGGAGGTTCTACGAGCAGTACTTC. Residues: CASSLSGRGRFYEQYF. Drawing the rest from reference TRBV28 and TRBJ2-7, the complete variable domain is DVKVTQSSRYLVKRTGEKVFLECVQDMDHENMFWYRQDPGLGLRLIYFSYDVKMKEKGDIPEGYSVSREKKERFSLILESASTNQTSMYLCASSLSGRGRFYEQYFGPGTRLTVT.

This clonotype was observed at least ten times. The CDR3 DNA is TGTGCCAGCAGTAGGACACCTCAAGCAGTTTGGAACACTGAAGCTTTCTTT. Encoded protein: CASSRTPQAVWNTEAFF. The chain employs TRBV12-3 or TRBV12-4 and TRBJ1-1, with a tentative D call TRBD1 (5 bases). CDR3 length equals 17 residues. V gave up 5 bases and J gave up 1 base, with 20 bases separating them.

This clonotype was seen many times. The CDR3 reads CASSPQTGDSPLHF. CDR3 coding DNA: TGTGCCAGCAGTCCTCAGACAGGAGATTCACCCCTCCACTTT. The chain employs TRBV6-2 or TRBV6-3 and TRBJ1-6; tentative D call: TRBD1 (6 bases). Per germline, CDR1 MNHEY and CDR2 SVGEGT. The germline V and J ends were trimmed by 5 bases and 8 bases, with 13 bases remaining between them. CDR3 length: 14 amino acids.

The J gene is TRBJ1-1, the V gene TRBV5-1, with 7 bases lining up with TRBD1. The CDR3 extends over 16 amino acids. Germline CDR1 reads SGHRS; CDR2 reads YFSETQ. With 4 bases clipped from V and 3 bases from J, the junction kept 12 bases outside the gene matches. CDR3 sequence (DNA): TGCGCCAGCAGCCGAGCCCGACAGGGAGGTCACACTGAAGCTTTCTTT. This sequence encodes CASSRARQGGHTEAFF.

The chain carries TRBV28 and TRBJ1-1; 8 bases fit TRBD1. The germline gives CDR1 MDHEN, CDR2 SYDVKM. V dropped 5 bases and J dropped 4; count of bases not matched to a gene: 9. The CDR3 contains 15 residues. The DNA of the CDR3 is TGTGCCAGCAGTCCCGCGACAGGGGCCCTCACTGAAGCTTTCTTT. This sequence encodes CASSPATGALTEAFF.

This clonotype has ten or more counts. This chain uses TRBV12-3 or TRBV12-4 with TRBJ1-6, with 8 bases that match TRBD1. Germline trimming cut 5 bases from V and 7 bases from J; bases unmatched to any gene: 10. The CDR3 contains 16 residues. The CDR3 region is CASSRSGNRGNSPLHF. CDR3 bases: TGTGCCAGCAGTCGTTCAGGGAACAGGGGGAATTCACCCCTCCACTTT.

Ten or more counts support this clonotype. The V and J genes are TRBV7-9 and TRBJ1-4, with D perhaps matching TRBD1 (6 bases). V was trimmed by 6 bases and J by 5 bases, leaving 16 bases between them. The length of the CDR3 is 15 residues. Germline V lookup: CDR1 SEHNR, CDR2 FQNEAQ (reference sequence). This chain's CDR3 is CASSSTGTANEKLFF. The CDR3 nucleotides read TGTGCCAGCAGTTCTACAGGGACCGCAAATGAAAAACTGTTTTTT.

This clonotype has just a few counts. CDR3 nucleotide sequence: TGTGCCAGCAGCTTAGGAATAGGGAACTACGAGCAGTACTTC. It yields the protein CASSLGIGNYEQYF. The rearrangement links TRBV7-2 to TRBJ2-7; D remains unclear. CDR1 is SGHTA and CDR2 is FQGNSA in the germline V gene. CDR3 length: 14 residues. Trimming stripped 1 base from V and 3 bases from J, with 10 bases between.

This clonotype was counted ten times or more. V is TRBV7-9 and J is TRBJ2-5, with 11 bases fitting TRBD2. The CDR3 extends over 16 amino acids. V lost 5 bases to trimming and J lost 4 bases; unmatched junction nucleotides: 9. Germline-derived CDR1 and CDR2 are SEHNR and FQNEAQ (reference sequence). CDR3 nucleotide sequence: TGTGCCAGCAGCGCCGCCGGGACTAGCGGTGGAGAGACCCAGTACTTC. It translates to CASSAAGTSGGETQYF.

In DNA form, the CDR3 reads TGTGCCAGCTCACTGCTGGACAGTCCACCCTACGAGCAGTACTTC. It codes for CASSLLDSPPYEQYF. This chain links TRBV18 with TRBJ2-7; perhaps TRBD1 as D (6 bases). V was cut by 4 bases and J by 2 bases, with 15 bases left in between. This CDR3 is built from 15 residues. Germline V gene lookup returns CDR1 KGHSH and CDR2 LQKENI.

At least ten counts were recorded for this clonotype. The chain joins TRBV7-2 to TRBJ2-7; possible D gene TRBD1, 5 bases. Trimming left V 0 bases short and J 2 bases short, with 14 bases between. The germline gives CDR1 SGHTA, CDR2 FQGNSA. This CDR3 region has 16 residues. The CDR3 sequence: CASSLAGQGPAYEQYF. The CDR3 bases are TGTGCCAGCAGCTTAGCGGGGCAGGGCCCAGCCTACGAGCAGTACTTC.

This clonotype has only a few counts. This chain joins TRBV7-3 and TRBJ1-4; tentatively, D is TRBD1 (5 bases). Germline CDR1 SGHTA, CDR2 FQGTGA. The CDR3 runs 13 residues. V was pared by 2 bases and J by 5 bases, with 6 bases between. CDR3 in DNA: TGTGCCAGCAGCTTACCAGGGAATGAAAAACTGTTTTTT. This codes for CASSLPGNEKLFF. The complete variable domain, with remaining parts taken from reference TRBV7-3 and TRBJ1-4, reads GAGVSQTPSNKVTEKGKYVELRCDPISGHTALYWYRQSLGQGPEFLIYFQGTGAADDSGLPNDRFFAVRPEGSVSTLKIQRTERGDSAVYLCASSLPGNEKLFFGSGTQLSVL.

This clonotype has a handful of counts. The CDR3 nucleotides read TGTGCCAGCAGTTACTCGTCCACAGGAGTGAACACTGAAGCTTTCTTT. Translation: CASSYSSTGVNTEAFF. The chain employs TRBV6-5 and TRBJ1-1; D is perhaps TRBD1 (5 bases). The germline gives CDR1 MNHEY, CDR2 SVGAGI. The CDR3 runs to 16 residues. Trimming left V 0 bases short and J 0 bases short, with 11 bases between.

This chain links TRBV20-1 with TRBJ2-3; TRBD2 agrees at 7 bases. CDR1 is DFQATT, CDR2 SNEGSKA, per germline (reference sequence). The CDR3 covers 13 residues. Trimming removed 5 bases from V and 2 bases from J; junction bases left unmatched: 4. The CDR3 DNA sequence: TGCAGTGCTGAGCGGGGTTCCACAGATACGCAGTATTTT. Amino acids: CSAERGSTDTQYF.

This clonotype was recorded a few times. The chain is built from TRBV6-1 and TRBJ1-6, with 10 positions matching TRBD1. The CDR3 contains 16 residues. V lost 5 bases and J lost 9; bases outside the gene matches: 10. CDR1 is MNHNS, CDR2 SASEGT, per germline. The CDR3 region has the DNA TGTGCCAGCAGTAATGGACAGGGGGAAAGGGGTTCACCCCTCCACTTT. This sequence encodes CASSNGQGERGSPLHF.

Only a few counts were recorded for this clonotype. The CDR3 here is CASSSREGGRSYEQYF. The CDR3 DNA reads TGTGCCAGCAGCTCCCGAGAAGGGGGGCGTTCCTACGAGCAGTACTTC. V gene TRBV13 combines with J gene TRBJ2-7; either TRBD1 or TRBD2 may fit D (6 bases each). The CDR3 contains 16 residues. CDR1 is PRHDT and CDR2 is FYEKMQ in the germline V gene (reference sequence). Trimming pared 4 bases from V and 1 base from J, leaving 17 bases between.

This rearrangement joins TRBV3-1 to TRBJ2-4, with 7 bases that match TRBD1. The CDR3 contains 15 residues. Germline V gene data show CDR1 as LGHDT and CDR2 as YNNKEL (reference sequence). After removal of 0 bases from V and 5 bases from J, the junction contained 4 bases not matched to a gene. The CDR3 region has the DNA TGTGCCAGCAGCCAAGAGACAGGGTTCCAAAACATTCAGTACTTC. Amino acid sequence: CASSQETGFQNIQYF.